The T cell receptor beta chain under discussion was sequenced for a study of blood T cell repertoires in COVID-19. Across the study: Acute and convalescent COVID-19 samples came from the United States, Italy and Spain. PBMCs, B-cell-depleted T cells, or T cells were the source of the cDNA or gDNA that made up the material.

From germline, CDR1 is SNHLY and CDR2 FYNNEI. The CDR3 has 14 amino acids. V lost 3 bases, J lost 0 bases, and 9 bases lay in between. Authors' methods: Estimated nucleated cell counts came from reference gene primer amplification. Using immunoSEQ multiplex PCR, the repertoire was profiled, and TCRdb retains in-frame clones only, with some absent. The V and J calls and clone size are taken from that table; D and trimming were inferred from the DNA. Of over 300,000 clones listed, 86% are singletons. The chain carries TRBV2 and TRBJ2-7; no firm D call. The sequence came from a woman in her 50s with acute or convalescent COVID-19. Sequencing was done on a sample of peripheral blood. This CDR3 reads CASSDGQSSYEQYF. The CDR3 DNA follows: TGTGCCAGCAGTGATGGGCAGAGCTCCTACGAGCAGTACTTC.